The 21 T cell receptor beta chains given below trace back to one sample, sequenced in a study of cytomegalovirus exposure and HLA in healthy donors. Primers for the PCR totalled 60 Vbeta and 13 Jbeta. The protocol was immunoSEQ multiplex PCR, while the TCRdb copy is restricted to in-frame clones and leaves out a portion. The sample holds approximately 100,000 clones, roughly a tenth seen once. Material: PBMCs. The receptors come from a man aged 45 to 65 in good health and CMV-seropositive.

V is TRBV6-5 and J is TRBJ1-3; unclear D gene. From germline, CDR1 is MNHEY and CDR2 SVGAGI. The CDR3 consists of 14 residues. V was trimmed by 7 bases and J by 0 bases, leaving 10 bases between them. The CDR3 loop is CASKIGLSGNTIYF. The CDR3 DNA reads TGTGCCAGCAAAATTGGACTCTCTGGAAACACCATATATTTT.

There are many counts of this clone. The CDR3 DNA reads as TGTGCCAGCTCAGAATTGACAGGGGCCGGCACTGAAGCTTTCTTT. It is translated as CASSELTGAGTEAFF. The chain joins TRBV18 to TRBJ1-1; 8 bases fit TRBD1. With 5 bases clipped from V and 4 bases from J, the junction kept 9 bases outside the gene matches. Germline V CDR1 and CDR2: KGHSH, LQKENI. The CDR3 totals 15 residues.

This clone was detected a few times. The CDR3 is CASSVPREIDTDTQYF. The CDR3 nucleotides are TGCGCCAGCAGCGTACCCCGGGAGATTGACACAGATACGCAGTATTTT. The chain employs TRBV5-1 and TRBJ2-3; weak D call: TRBD2 (6 bases). Trimming removed 4 bases from V and 2 bases from J, with 17 bases in between. Germline lookup yields CDR1 SGHRS and CDR2 YFSETQ. The CDR3 runs to 16 residues. Based on the CDR3 plus reference TRBV5-1 and TRBJ2-3, the full variable domain is KAGVTQTPRYLIKTRGQQVTLSCSPISGHRSVSWYQQTPGQGLQFLFEYFSETQRNKGNFPGRFSGRQFSNSRSEMNVSTLELGDSALYLCASSVPREIDTDTQYFGPGTRLTVL.

This clone was found a few times. The J gene is TRBJ2-5, the V gene TRBV6-1, with unresolved D. The CDR3 is made up of 18 amino acids. The ends were cut back, 2 bases at V and 5 bases at J, with 24 bases in the middle. Germline V gives CDR1 MNHNS, CDR2 SASEGT. CDR3 coding DNA: TGTGCCAGCAGTGAACGTGGCAGAGGCGTAAGTTATCCGGAGACCCAGTACTTC. It translates to CASSERGRGVSYPETQYF.

This clone has a handful of counts. The rearrangement joins TRBV6-5 to TRBJ2-7; 8 bases line up with TRBD1. J was trimmed by 2 bases and V by 5 bases; bases with no gene match: 5. Germline CDR1 MNHEY, CDR2 SVGAGI. The CDR3 is made up of 14 amino acids. DNA for the CDR3: TGTGCCAGCAGTCGGACAGGGTCCCCCTACGAGCAGTACTTC. Its protein is CASSRTGSPYEQYF.

This clone was found a few times. In nucleotides, the CDR3 is TGCGCCAGCAGCTTGGGGGACAGGGGGCGGGTCACTGAAGCTTTCTTT. It encodes CASSLGDRGRVTEAFF. V gene TRBV5-1 combines with J gene TRBJ1-1; TRBD1 aligns across 12 bases. This CDR3 is built from 16 residues. Germline values: CDR1 SGHRS, CDR2 YFSETQ. The ends lost 0 bases at V and 4 bases at J; junction bases unmatched: 4.

The chain links TRBV23-1 to TRBJ2-7; 7 positions agree with TRBD1. TRBV23-1 is classed as an ORF, of uncertain function. CDR3 length: 17 residues. After removal of 3 bases from V and 1 base from J, the junction contained 12 bases not matched to a gene. This CDR3 is CASSHPIGTARSYEQYF. In DNA, the CDR3 is TGCGCCAGCAGTCACCCGATCGGGACAGCCCGGTCCTACGAGCAGTACTTC.

This clone came up a few times. CDR3 in amino acids: CASSLEGMRKTEAFF. In nucleotides, the CDR3 is TGTGCCAGCAGCTTGGAAGGAATGAGGAAGACTGAAGCTTTCTTT. J is TRBJ1-1 and V is TRBV5-4; D ambiguous. Germline CDR1 and CDR2: SGHNT and YYREEE (reference sequence). The V end lost 0 bases, the J end lost 5 bases, and 14 bases lay between the germline ends. CDR3 length: 15 amino acids.

The rearrangement links TRBV28 to TRBJ1-5; 7 bases fit TRBD1. Trimming cost V 4 bases and J 5 bases; bases outside gene matches: 8. Germline V gene sequence: CDR1 MDHEN, CDR2 SYDVKM. The CDR3 is made up of 15 amino acids. This CDR3 is CASSSGTAGDQPQHF. The CDR3 coding sequence is TGTGCCAGCAGTTCCGGGACAGCGGGGGATCAGCCCCAGCATTTT.

The chain couples TRBV19 to TRBJ1-5, with D possibly matching TRBD1 (5 bases). V was pared by 6 bases and J by 0 bases, with 12 bases between. The CDR3 consists of 15 residues. The germline gives CDR1 LNHDA, CDR2 SQIVND (reference sequence). CDR3 bases: TGTGCCAGTAGAATGGGACTGCATAGCAATCAGCCCCAGCATTTT. Amino acid sequence: CASRMGLHSNQPQHF.

The table lists this clone with a few counts. The V gene is TRBV6-4, the J gene TRBJ2-6; 7 bases are a match to TRBD2. CDR1 and CDR2 (germline): MRHNA, SNTAGT. The trim removed 3 bases at V and 0 bases at J, leaving 2 bases unmatched. The CDR3 is 16 amino acids. CDR3 DNA: TGTGCCAGCAGTGAGGGGACTACCTCTGGGGCCAACGTCCTGACTTTC. Protein: CASSEGTTSGANVLTF.

This clone occurred a few times. This chain links TRBV27 with TRBJ1-5; D unresolved. The CDR3 runs to 12 residues. Trimming pared 3 bases from V and 4 bases from J, leaving 4 bases between. CDR1 is MNHEY and CDR2 is SMNVEV in the germline V gene (reference sequence). CDR3 sequence: CASSFINQPQHF. The CDR3 DNA is TGTGCCAGCAGTTTTATAAATCAGCCCCAGCATTTT.

CDR3 residues: CASKVLAGGSLKNEQFF. The DNA for the CDR3 is TGTGCCAGCAAAGTCCTAGCGGGAGGTTCCCTGAAGAATGAGCAGTTCTTC. The V and J genes are TRBV2 and TRBJ2-1; 11 nucleotides agree with TRBD2. The CDR3 extends over 17 amino acids. Germline CDR1 SNHLY, CDR2 FYNNEI. The junction had 15 bases not matched to a gene; V was cut back by 7 bases and J by 7 bases.

This clone was seen only a few times. This sequence joins TRBV30 and TRBJ2-3, with a tentative D call TRBD2 (6 bases). CDR1 and CDR2 (germline): GTSNPN, SVGIG (reference sequence). The germline V and J ends were trimmed by 2 bases and 3 bases, with 15 bases remaining between them. This CDR3 comprises 15 residues. The CDR3 bases are TGTGCCTGGAGTTCGGGGGAGGTGAGGACAGATACGCAGTATTTT. As protein: CAWSSGEVRTDTQYF.

This clone was picked up a small number of times. The V call is TRBV5-1, the J call TRBJ1-1; maybe TRBD1 (6 bases). Trimming took off 4 bases at V and 6 bases at J, with 19 bases between the two ends. This CDR3 spans 15 amino acids. Germline assignment: CDR1 SGHRS and CDR2 YFSETQ. CDR3 bases: TGCGCCAGCAGCCAACACGAACAGGGTGGGGCTGAAGCTTTCTTT. Translated: CASSQHEQGGAEAFF.

The chain has TRBV14 and TRBJ1-4; D may be TRBD1 (5 bases). The CDR3 length is 13 residues. V was clipped by 0 bases and J by 10 bases, with 9 bases between them. Germline CDR1 is SGHDN and CDR2 is FVKESK. CDR3 sequence (DNA): TGTGCCAGCAGCCAAGATTGGAGGGGAAAACTGTTTTTT. Its protein is CASSQDWRGKLFF.

The CDR3 DNA reads TGTGCCAGCAGCCCCCCCCGGCCGGGACTAGCGGGAGCCGGGGAGCTGTTTTTT. It codes for CASSPPRPGLAGAGELFF. The chain uses TRBV9 and TRBJ2-2; 14 nucleotides match TRBD2. The CDR3 length is 18 residues. Germline values: CDR1 SGDLS, CDR2 YYNGEE. With 4 bases clipped from V and 6 bases from J, the junction kept 11 bases outside the gene matches.

V and J are TRBV9 and TRBJ2-1; 7 nucleotides align to TRBD2. This CDR3 comprises 15 residues. The V segment lost 4 bases and the J segment 6 bases; nucleotides outside the gene matches: 10. Germline V gene data show CDR1 as SGDLS and CDR2 as YYNGEE. The CDR3 nucleotides are TGTGCCAGCAGCCCCCGGGTAGCGGGTTCCAATGAGCAGTTCTTC. The encoded protein is CASSPRVAGSNEQFF.

This clone was counted a few times. This rearrangement joins TRBV30 to TRBJ2-7; 8 nucleotides align to TRBD2. This CDR3 is built from 13 residues. In germline, CDR1 is GTSNPN, CDR2 SVGIG (reference sequence). The junction had 3 bases not matched to a gene; V was cut back by 5 bases and J by 0 bases. The DNA of the CDR3 is TGTGCCTGGGGAGCGGGGGTCTCCTACGAGCAGTACTTC. Protein product: CAWGAGVSYEQYF.

DNA for the CDR3: TGTGCCACTTATGACAGGGGGTACGGCGAGCAGTACTTC. Amino acids: CATYDRGYGEQYF. The chain has TRBV2 and TRBJ2-7; the match to TRBD1 covers 9 bases. After removal of 10 bases from V and 6 bases from J, the junction contained 10 bases not matched to a gene. CDR1 is SNHLY, CDR2 FYNNEI, per germline. The CDR3 contains 13 residues. Full variable domain (outside the CDR3, taken from reference TRBV2 and TRBJ2-7): EPEVTQTPSHQVTQMGQEVILRCVPISNHLYFYWYRQILGQKVEFLVSFYNNEISEKSEIFDDQFSVERPDGSNFTLKIRSTKLEDSAMYFCATYDRGYGEQYFGPGTRLTVT.

This clone has only a few counts. The chain recombines TRBV9 with TRBJ2-7; 7 nucleotides agree with TRBD2. Germline V CDR1 and CDR2: SGDLS, YYNGEE. The ends lost 3 bases at V and 5 bases at J; junction bases unmatched: 8. The length of the CDR3 is 14 residues. The DNA of the CDR3 is TGTGCCAGCAGCGCCCTCACCGGGACTAACGAGCAGTACTTC. The encoded protein is CASSALTGTNEQYF.